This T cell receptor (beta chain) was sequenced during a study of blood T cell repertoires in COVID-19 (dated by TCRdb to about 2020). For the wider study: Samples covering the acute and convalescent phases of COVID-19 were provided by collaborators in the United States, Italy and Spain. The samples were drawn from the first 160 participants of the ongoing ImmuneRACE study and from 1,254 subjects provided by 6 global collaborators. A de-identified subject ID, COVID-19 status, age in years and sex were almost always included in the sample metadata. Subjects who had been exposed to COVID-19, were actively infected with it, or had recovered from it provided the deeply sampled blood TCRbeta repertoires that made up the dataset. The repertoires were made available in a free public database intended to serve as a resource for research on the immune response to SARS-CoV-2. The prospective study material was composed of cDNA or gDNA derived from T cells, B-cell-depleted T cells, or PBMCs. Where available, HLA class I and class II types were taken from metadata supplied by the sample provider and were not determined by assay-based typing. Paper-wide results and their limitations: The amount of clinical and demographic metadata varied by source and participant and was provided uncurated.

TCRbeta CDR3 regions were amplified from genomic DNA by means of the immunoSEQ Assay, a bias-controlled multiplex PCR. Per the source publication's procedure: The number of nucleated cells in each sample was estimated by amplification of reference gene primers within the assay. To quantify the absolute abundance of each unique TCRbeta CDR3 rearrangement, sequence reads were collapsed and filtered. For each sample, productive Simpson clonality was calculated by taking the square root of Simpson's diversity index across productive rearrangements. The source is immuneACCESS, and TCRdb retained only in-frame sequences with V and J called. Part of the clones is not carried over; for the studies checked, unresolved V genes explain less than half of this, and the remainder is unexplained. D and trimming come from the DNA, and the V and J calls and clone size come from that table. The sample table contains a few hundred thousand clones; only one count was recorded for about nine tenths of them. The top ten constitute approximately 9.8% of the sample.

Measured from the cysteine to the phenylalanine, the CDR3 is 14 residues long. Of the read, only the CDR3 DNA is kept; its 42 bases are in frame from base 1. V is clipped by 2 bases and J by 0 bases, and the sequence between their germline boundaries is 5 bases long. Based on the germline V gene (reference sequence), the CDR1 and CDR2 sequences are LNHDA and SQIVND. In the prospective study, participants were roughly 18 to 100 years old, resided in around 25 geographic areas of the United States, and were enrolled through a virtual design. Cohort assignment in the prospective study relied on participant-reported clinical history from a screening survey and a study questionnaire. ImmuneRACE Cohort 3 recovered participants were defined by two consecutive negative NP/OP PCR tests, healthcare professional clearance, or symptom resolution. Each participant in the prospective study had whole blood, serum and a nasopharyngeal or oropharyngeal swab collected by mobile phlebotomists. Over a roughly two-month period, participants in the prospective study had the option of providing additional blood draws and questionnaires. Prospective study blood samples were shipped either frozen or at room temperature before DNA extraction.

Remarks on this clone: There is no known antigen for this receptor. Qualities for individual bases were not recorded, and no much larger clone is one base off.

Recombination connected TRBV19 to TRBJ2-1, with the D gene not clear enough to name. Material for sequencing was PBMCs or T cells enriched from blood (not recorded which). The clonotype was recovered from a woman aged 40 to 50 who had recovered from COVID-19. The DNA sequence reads TGTGCCAGTAGTATATTGAGCTCCTACAATGAGCAGTTCTTC. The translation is CASSILSSYNEQFF.